The 9 T cell receptor beta chains below come from one sample, sequenced in a study of cytomegalovirus exposure and HLA in healthy donors. Generated by immunoSEQ multiplex PCR, the TCRdb table keeps only in-frame clones and is missing some. In the table there are 70,000 to 75,000 clones, roughly 93% of which are singletons. The specimen was PBMCs. The receptors shown here come from a woman between 18 and 29 years old in good health and CMV-seropositive.

This rearrangement joins TRBV27 to TRBJ1-1, with a possible D match to TRBD1 (6 bases). Germline V CDR1 and CDR2: MNHEY, SMNVEV (reference sequence). The V and J ends lost 2 bases and 1 base respectively, with 20 bases between them. The CDR3 covers 18 residues. The CDR3 nucleotides read TGTGCCAGCAGTTTAATTTTCACCGGTACAGGGACGAACACTGAAGCTTTCTTT. Protein sequence: CASSLIFTGTGTNTEAFF.

V is TRBV9 and J is TRBJ1-5; D gene ambiguous. From germline, CDR1 is SGDLS and CDR2 YYNGEE. The CDR3 spans 13 residues. Trimming removed 1 base at V and 5 bases at J, with 7 bases between. The CDR3 DNA reads TGTGCCAGCAGCGTATCTGAGGATCAGCCCCAGCATTTT. This encodes CASSVSEDQPQHF.

The CDR3 protein is CASSLVLQGAMFLSEQYF. The CDR3 nucleotides read TGTGCCAGCAGTTTAGTTTTGCAGGGGGCAATGTTTCTCTCCGAGCAGTACTTC. This chain joins TRBV28 and TRBJ2-7, with 8 bases lining up with TRBD1. CDR1 MDHEN and CDR2 SYDVKM come from the germline V gene. The CDR3 consists of 18 residues. V shed 2 bases and J 6 bases; nucleotides not matched to a gene: 18. Variable domain in full (rest from reference TRBV28 and TRBJ2-7): DVKVTQSSRYLVKRTGEKVFLECVQDMDHENMFWYRQDPGLGLRLIYFSYDVKMKEKGDIPEGYSVSREKKERFSLILESASTNQTSMYLCASSLVLQGAMFLSEQYFGPGTRLTVT.

This clone appeared a single time. J is TRBJ2-7 and V is TRBV27, with 9 bases aligning to TRBD1. Germline lookup yields CDR1 MNHEY and CDR2 SMNVEV (reference sequence). The CDR3 is 16 amino acids. J lost 4 bases, V lost 2 bases, and 9 bases had no gene match. The CDR3 loop reads CASSLKSGGQGYEQYF. The CDR3 nucleotides are TGTGCCAGCAGTTTAAAAAGTGGCGGACAGGGGTACGAGCAGTACTTC.

The V and J genes are TRBV28 and TRBJ1-1, with 7 nucleotides matching TRBD1. This CDR3 is built from 15 residues. V lost 2 bases and J lost 4; bases outside the gene matches: 7. CDR1 and CDR2 (germline): MDHEN, SYDVKM. The CDR3 DNA follows: TGTGCCAGCAGTTTAGGCACAGGGGCTTCCACTGAAGCTTTCTTT. Protein sequence: CASSLGTGASTEAFF.

This clone was seen just once. This chain links TRBV10-1 with TRBJ2-3; 8 positions agree with TRBD1. The CDR3 has 14 amino acids. Per germline, CDR1 WNHNN and CDR2 SYGVQD (reference sequence). V gave up 8 bases and J gave up 2 bases; unmatched junction bases: 6. This CDR3 is CASGRGLNTDTQYF. In nucleotides, the CDR3 is TGCGCCAGCGGCAGGGGGCTAAACACAGATACGCAGTATTTT.

The CDR3 reads CSVGRDNSGNTIYF. DNA for the CDR3: TGCAGCGTTGGCCGGGACAACTCTGGAAACACCATATATTTT. The chain uses TRBV29-1 and TRBJ1-3, with TRBD1 as a possible D gene (6 bases). Trimming left V 4 bases short and J 0 bases short, with 10 bases between. Germline V gene data show CDR1 as SQVTM and CDR2 as ANQGSEA. The CDR3 is made up of 14 amino acids.

V and J are TRBV9 and TRBJ2-1, with 12 bases lining up with TRBD2. The CDR3 loop spans 18 amino acids. Germline V lookup: CDR1 SGDLS, CDR2 YYNGEE. J gave up 3 bases and V 2 bases, and 9 bases lay outside the gene matches. In nucleotides, the CDR3 is TGTGCCAGCAGCGTCCTCTCTAGCGGGGGGGCGGTCTACAATGAGCAGTTCTTC. It specifies CASSVLSSGGAVYNEQFF.

The chain couples TRBV6-7 to TRBJ2-7; a weak D match, TRBD2 (5 bases). TRBV6-7 is identified as an open reading frame with a role that is uncertain. The CDR3 is 12 amino acids. V dropped 7 bases and J dropped 5 bases, with 12 bases sitting between them. The CDR3 DNA is TGTGCCAGCACCCACGAGGGCGACGAGCAGTACTTC. It yields the protein CASTHEGDEQYF.